This T cell receptor (beta chain) came from a study of cytomegalovirus exposure and HLA in healthy donors. Study results and limitations: A further, later analysis showed that HLA-associated TCR beta chains (compared with equally common others) were more clonally expanded. Reportedly, HLA-A and HLA-B alleles of most subjects were accurately predicted from TCR beta.

Primers included in the PCR were 60 Vbeta and 13 Jbeta primers. Authors' methods: Later, an analysis found roughly 80 million unique TCR beta chains, and about 9.9 million of these were shared. The data were produced by immunoSEQ multiplex PCR, yet TCRdb's version contains in-frame clones alone and is incomplete. The DNA was the basis for D and trimming; V, J and clone size are from that table. Of 200,000 to 250,000 clones listed, less than 85% are singletons. This CDR3 contains 12 residues. V was pared by 3 bases and J by 0 bases, with 3 bases between. Germline V gene sequence: CDR1 GTSNPN, CDR2 SVGIG (reference sequence). This clone was picked up a small number of times. Its antigen is undetermined.

The receptor comes from a man between 18 and 29 years old in good health and CMV-seronegative. The source material was PBMCs. V and J are TRBV30 and TRBJ1-3; no definite D call. The CDR3 sequence: CAWSRSGNTIYF. The CDR3, as DNA: TGTGCCTGGAGCCGCTCTGGAAACACCATATATTTT.